This TCR beta chain appears in the sequencing data of a study of cytomegalovirus exposure and HLA in healthy donors. The CDR3 totals 14 residues. Germline V lookup: CDR1 LNHNV, CDR2 YYDKDF (reference sequence). The V gene lost 5 bases and the J gene lost 5 bases, with 16 bases spanning the gap. The assay was immunoSEQ multiplex PCR, and TCRdb's table has in-frame clones only and misses some. Of 150,000 to 200,000 clones detected, 84% appear once; the ten largest clones hold approximately 3%. The sample taken for sequencing was PBMCs. V usage is TRBV15 and J usage is TRBJ2-7; possibly TRBD1 for D (6 bases). The clonotype comes from a woman younger than 35 in good health and CMV-seropositive. The CDR3 region has the DNA TGTGCCACCAGCCGGGACACCATAGGCGACGAGCAGTACTTC. It codes for CATSRDTIGDEQYF.